This T cell receptor (beta chain) is drawn from a study of T-cell memory formation after mild COVID-19. The CDR3 contains 15 residues. V was clipped by 1 base and J by 0 bases, with 8 bases between them. Germline CDR1 reads SGHRS; CDR2 reads YFSETQ. Sample barcodes and UMIs were carried by the TCR alpha and TCR beta cDNA libraries that 5'RACE generated with constant-segment primers. MiXCR, run by TCRdb on the 5' RACE reads, gives a single entry per CDR3 protein. This repertoire shows 250,000 to 350,000 distinct CDR3 sequences, approximately 19% found once; its top ten account for around 21%. The clonotype was recovered from a young man who had mild COVID-19 (a few samples of this study predate the infection). Cell type and time point are not known. J is TRBJ1-3 and V is TRBV5-1; unclear D gene. The sample comprised PBMCs or a T cell subset sorted from them (not recorded which). CDR3 in amino acids: CASSLTFSSGNTIYF. CDR3 in DNA: TGCGCCAGCAGCTTGACTTTCTCCTCTGGAAACACCATATATTTT.